The 8 T cell receptor beta chains presented below share a single source sample, sequenced in a study of cytomegalovirus exposure and HLA in healthy donors. With 60 Vbeta and 13 Jbeta primers, the PCR was carried out. TCRdb keeps only in-frame clones here, not all; method: immunoSEQ multiplex PCR. Of some 190,000 clones in the sample, 80% are singletons; the top ten hold approximately 2.1%. The sequenced sample was PBMCs. The origin of the receptors is a woman aged 30 to 39 in good health and CMV-seronegative.

J is TRBJ1-6 and V is TRBV10-2; 8 positions match TRBD1. From germline, CDR1 is WSHSY and CDR2 SAAADI. The CDR3 covers 18 residues. The junction had 10 bases not matched to a gene; V was cut back by 6 bases and J by 0 bases. The DNA of the CDR3 is TGCGCCAGCAGCGCGACAGGGGCGCGGAGCTCCTATAATTCACCCCTCCACTTT. Protein product: CASSATGARSSYNSPLHF.

This clone was detected only a few times. The CDR3 nucleotides are TGTGCCAGCAGTACGGCAGGGTCTGGGGCCAACGTCCTGACTTTC. Amino acids: CASSTAGSGANVLTF. This chain joins TRBV6-5 and TRBJ2-6; possible D gene TRBD1, 5 bases. V gave up 5 bases and J gave up 1 base, with 9 bases separating them. This CDR3 has 15 residues. Germline V lookup: CDR1 MNHEY, CDR2 SVGAGI.

The V gene is TRBV29-1, the J gene TRBJ1-1; 10 bases match TRBD1. Germline CDR1 is SQVTM and CDR2 is ANQGSEA. V shed 6 bases and J 1 base; nucleotides not matched to a gene: 2. This CDR3 has 13 residues. The CDR3 region has the DNA TGCAGCGTCGGACAGGGGGGGAACACTGAAGCTTTCTTT. Amino acids: CSVGQGGNTEAFF.

This clone appeared a single time. The chain uses TRBV19 and TRBJ1-5; D uncertain. The V gene lost 4 bases and the J gene lost 3 bases, with 10 bases spanning the gap. CDR3 length: 14 amino acids. Germline lookup yields CDR1 LNHDA and CDR2 SQIVND (reference sequence). CDR3 loop: CASSNRVINQPQHF. The CDR3, as DNA: TGTGCCAGTAGTAACCGGGTCATCAATCAGCCCCAGCATTTT.

J is TRBJ1-6 and V is TRBV9; no clear D. Germline V gene lookup returns CDR1 SGDLS and CDR2 YYNGEE. Deletions cut 0 bases from V and 0 bases from J, with 10 bases between. The CDR3 contains 17 residues. CDR3 region: CASSVVGEDSYNSPLHF. CDR3 DNA sequence: TGTGCCAGCAGCGTAGTGGGAGAGGACTCCTATAATTCACCCCTCCACTTT.

This sequence joins TRBV5-1 and TRBJ2-1; 11 nucleotides line up with TRBD2. This CDR3 has 14 residues. V shed 2 bases and J 7 bases; nucleotides not matched to a gene: 2. Germline lookup yields CDR1 SGHRS and CDR2 YFSETQ. The CDR3 DNA reads TGCGCCAGCAGCTTTGTAGCGGGGGGGAATGAGCAGTTCTTC. Translation gives CASSFVAGGNEQFF. The full variable domain, rest sourced from reference TRBV5-1 and TRBJ2-1, is KAGVTQTPRYLIKTRGQQVTLSCSPISGHRSVSWYQQTPGQGLQFLFEYFSETQRNKGNFPGRFSGRQFSNSRSEMNVSTLELGDSALYLCASSFVAGGNEQFFGPGTRLTVL.

This clone has a handful of counts. This chain connects TRBV7-3 to TRBJ2-7; possibly TRBD2 for D (5 bases). The length of the CDR3 is 15 residues. Germline assignment: CDR1 SGHTA and CDR2 FQGTGA. V was clipped by 0 bases and J by 4 bases, with 13 bases between them. DNA of the CDR3: TGTGCCAGCAGCTTAACTGGCAAGGCGGGTTACGAGCAGTACTTC. Encoded protein: CASSLTGKAGYEQYF.

The chain uses TRBV7-8 and TRBJ1-1; no firm D call. This CDR3 has 11 residues. V was cut by 3 bases and J by 8 bases, with 7 bases left in between. Germline-derived CDR1 and CDR2 are SGHVS and FQNEAQ. In DNA, the CDR3 is TGTGCCAGCAGCTTGGGCAGAGAAGCTTTCTTT. It encodes CASSLGREAFF.